The 18 T cell receptor beta chains below all came from one sample that was sequenced in a study of T cells in women clearing cervical HPV infection. Here immunoSEQ multiplex PCR was the method, and the copy in TCRdb shows in-frame clones only, minus some. The sample totals roughly 22,000 clones. What was sequenced was blood buffy coat. The source is a woman between 18 and 69 years old with a cervical HPV16 infection that either progressed to CIN3+ or cleared (not recorded which).

On this clone itself: The missing CDR3 end, 3 residues past where the read stops, is filled in from the germline J gene. The V call is TRBV5-1, the J call TRBJ2-3; 8 bases line up with TRBD2. The CDR3 loop spans 14 amino acids. Germline assignment: CDR1 SGHRS and CDR2 YFSETQ. The CDR3 loop is CASSLDRAGGTQYF. The DNA read from the CDR3 is TGCGCCAGCAGCTTGGACAGGGCGGGGGGAACG.

For this clone: Sequencing ends 3 residues short of the CDR3 end; the germline J gene provides the rest. This chain connects TRBV18 to TRBJ2-1, with 13 bases lining up with TRBD2. V lost 2 bases to trimming and J lost 4 bases; unmatched junction nucleotides: 2. CDR1 and CDR2 (germline): KGHSH, LQKENI. The CDR3 is 16 amino acids. The CDR3 DNA, read in part, is TGTGCCAGCTCACCAAGACTAGCGGGAGGTTACAATGAG. Translation: CASSPRLAGGYNE. The whole CDR3 sequence reads CASSPRLAGGYNEQFF. Filled out from reference TRBV18 and TRBJ2-1, the complete variable domain reads NAGVMQNPRHLVRRRGQEARLRCSPMKGHSHVYWYRQLPEEGLKFMVYLQKENIIDESGMPKERFSAEFPKEGPSILRIQQVVRGDSAAYFCASSPRLAGGYNEQFFGPGTRLTVL.

CDR3 DNA (partial): TGTGCCAGCAGTGACTTGTTATCAGAGACC. This encodes CASSDLLSET. The full CDR3 reads CASSDLLSETQYF. The chain recombines TRBV7-2 with TRBJ2-5; D is unresolved. The read terminates 3 residues ahead of where the CDR3 ends, so the germline J gene completes it. From germline, CDR1 is SGHTA and CDR2 FQGNSA. The germline V and J ends were trimmed by 6 bases and 4 bases, with 12 bases remaining between them. The length of the CDR3 is 13 residues.

By frequency, this clone registers medium-sized (0.01 to 0.1%). The read terminates 3 residues before the CDR3 end, so the remaining end is supplied by the germline J gene. The rearrangement links TRBV4-1 to TRBJ2-7, with no clear D. The germline V gene encodes CDR1 MGHRA and CDR2 YSYEKL. The CDR3 extends over 14 amino acids. The germline V and J ends were trimmed by 0 bases and 2 bases, with 8 bases remaining between them. CDR3 DNA, as far as it was read: TGCGCCAGCAGCCAAGACCAACTAACCTACGAG. Amino acid sequence: CASSQDQLTYE. The whole CDR3 reads CASSQDQLTYEQYF.

CDR3 amino acids: CASSFSGGAYNEQFF. Incomplete CDR3 DNA: TGTGCCAGCAGCTTTAGCGGGGGGGCCTACAATGAG. The rearrangement links TRBV7-9 to TRBJ2-1, with 11 bases that match TRBD2. The read is 3 residues too short to cover the CDR3 end, so that end is filled in from the germline J gene. CDR1 and CDR2 (germline): SEHNR, FQNEAQ (reference sequence). With 3 bases clipped from V and 2 bases from J, the junction kept 0 bases outside the gene matches. This CDR3 has 15 amino acids.

In regard to this clone: The read halts 3 residues ahead of the CDR3 end, with the missing end drawn from the germline J gene. The chain is built from TRBV20-1 and TRBJ1-2; D is possibly TRBD1 (6 bases). The V end was cut by 0 bases, the J end by 3 bases, with 14 bases between. Germline-derived CDR1 and CDR2 are DFQATT and SNEGSKA (reference sequence). This CDR3 is 15 amino acids long. Here the CDR3 reads CSARERGGEDYGYTF. The sequenced CDR3 bases are TGCAGTGCTAGAGAAAGGGGGGGGGAGGACTATGGC.

About this clone: The sequence runs out 3 residues before the end of the CDR3; the remainder is reconstructed from the germline J gene. This rearrangement joins TRBV19 to TRBJ2-2, with TRBD2 as a possible D gene (6 bases). Germline CDR1 LNHDA, CDR2 SQIVND (reference sequence). The CDR3 is made up of 16 amino acids. Trimming removed 5 bases at V and 5 bases at J, with 18 bases between. Here the CDR3 reads CASSGAAGKRTGELFF. The part of the CDR3 DNA that was read is TGTGCCAGTAGTGGGGCGGCGGGGAAAAGGACCGGGGAG.

A note on this clone: The read comes to an end 3 residues before the CDR3 does, leaving the germline J gene to fill in the end. The V and J genes are TRBV5-1 and TRBJ2-2; TRBD1 aligns across 8 bases. The V gene's germline CDR1 is SGHRS and CDR2 YFSETQ. The CDR3 runs to 13 residues. V lost 8 bases to trimming and J lost 4 bases; unmatched junction nucleotides: 4. CDR3 DNA (partial): TGCGCCAGTGGACAGGGAAGCACCGGGGAG. This gives the protein CASGQGSTGE. The whole CDR3 is CASGQGSTGELFF.

With regard to this clone: The CDR3 end lies 3 residues beyond the end of the read and is filled in from the germline J gene. The gene calls are TRBV20-1 and TRBJ2-1; the D gene is possibly TRBD1 (6 bases). The CDR3 sequence is 15 residues long. V shed 0 bases and J shed 4 bases, with 13 bases lying between them. Germline loops: CDR1 DFQATT, CDR2 SNEGSKA (reference sequence). CDR3 DNA, as far as it was read: TGCAGTGCTAGAGATCGGAAGGACAGATACAATGAG. This sequence encodes CSARDRKDRYNE. The whole CDR3 is CSARDRKDRYNEQFF.

Worth noting for this clone: The read ends 3 residues before the CDR3 terminus; that terminus is restored from the germline J gene. This chain connects TRBV11-3 to TRBJ2-3, with TRBD1 matching 9 bases. In germline, CDR1 is SGHNT, CDR2 YENEEA. This CDR3 is built from 14 residues. J gave up 6 bases and V 3 bases, and 4 bases lay outside the gene matches. The sequenced CDR3 bases are TGTGCCAGCAGCTTTTGGACAGGGGAGGATACG. It codes for CASSFWTGEDT. From start to end, the CDR3 is CASSFWTGEDTQYF.

This clone is called medium-sized based on its frequency. The read terminates 3 residues before the CDR3 end, so the remaining end is supplied by the germline J gene. This sequence joins TRBV30 and TRBJ2-1, with D tentatively TRBD2 (6 bases). V lost 6 bases and J 3 bases, leaving 6 bases between the germline ends. CDR3 length: 11 residues. Germline V gene lookup returns CDR1 GTSNPN and CDR2 SVGIG (reference sequence). The sequenced part of the CDR3 DNA is TGTGCCTGTAGCGGCTACAATGAG. Translated: CACSGYNE. The CDR3, in full, reads CACSGYNEQFF.

Worth noting for this clone: The CDR3 goes on 3 residues after the read ends, and that part is filled in from the germline J gene. The chain has TRBV5-1 and TRBJ2-1; 7 nucleotides match TRBD2. CDR3 length: 14 amino acids. The junction had 8 bases not matched to a gene; V was cut back by 8 bases and J by 3 bases. Germline CDR1 SGHRS, CDR2 YFSETQ. The part of the CDR3 DNA that was read is TGCGCCAGTTCAAATCGGGGGGTCTACAATGAG. This encodes CASSNRGVYNE. The entire CDR3 protein reads CASSNRGVYNEQFF.

Worth noting for this clone: The read finishes 3 residues shy of the CDR3 end, and the germline J gene is used to complete it. The chain recombines TRBV30 with TRBJ2-7; no clear D gene. Per the germline V gene, CDR1 is GTSNPN and CDR2 is SVGIG (reference sequence). The CDR3 loop spans 13 amino acids. The V gene lost 1 base and the J gene lost 0 bases, with 7 bases spanning the gap. CDR3 amino acids: CAWSDGGSYEQYF. CDR3 bases read: TGTGCCTGGAGTGACGGCGGCTCCTACGAG.

Concerning this clone: With the read ending 3 residues before the CDR3 end, the germline J gene is used to fill in that end. The J gene is TRBJ2-2, the V gene TRBV6-1, with D maybe TRBD1 (6 bases). Germline CDR1 is MNHNS and CDR2 is SASEGT. This CDR3 is 15 amino acids long. The part of the CDR3 DNA that was read is TGTGCCAGCAGTGAAGCGACTACAGGGAATTCACCG. Its translation: CASSEATTGNSP. The full CDR3 is CASSEATTGNSPLFF.

Of note for this clone: The read falls 3 residues short of the CDR3 end, and the missing part is taken from the germline J gene. The J gene is TRBJ2-7, the V gene TRBV10-2, with TRBD1 identical over 9 bases. This CDR3 is built from 16 residues. V was clipped by 4 bases and J by 3 bases; unmatched bases: 10. CDR1 is WSHSY and CDR2 is SAAADI in the germline V gene. The CDR3: CASSGKPGTGLYEQYF. The part of the CDR3 DNA that was read is TGCGCCAGCAGTGGAAAACCCGGGACAGGGCTCTACGAG.

In regard to this clone: The junction does not match germline at one end; this may be a read error. The read terminates 3 residues ahead of where the CDR3 ends, so the germline J gene completes it. V gene TRBV7-2 combines with J gene TRBJ1-2; D not certain. The CDR3 has 15 amino acids. Germline CDR1 reads SGHTA; CDR2 reads FQGNSA. The CDR3 spells CASRLAGGSFGDYTF. The part of the CDR3 DNA that was read is TGTGCCAGCAGATTAGCGGGTGGATCTTTCGGGGAC.

The CDR3 bases that were read are TGTGCCAGCAGCTTAGATCTCAACACTGAA. This translates into CASSLDLNTE. The full CDR3 is CASSLDLNTEAFF. The V call is TRBV7-6, the J call TRBJ1-1, with D uncertain. Read coverage stops 3 residues before the CDR3 terminus; the germline J gene supplies the remainder. The CDR3 runs 13 residues. Germline V CDR1 and CDR2: SGHVS, FNYEAQ. Trimming cost V 1 base and J 2 bases, with 5 bases left between them.

On this clone itself: Coverage ceases 3 residues before the CDR3 finishes, and the germline J gene fills in the end. The chain recombines TRBV20-1 with TRBJ1-2; 10 positions match TRBD1. The germline CDR1 and CDR2 sequences are DFQATT and SNEGSKA (reference sequence). The CDR3 contains 12 residues. CDR3 bases read: TGCAGTGCCGAGGACAGGGGGTTCGGC. It codes for CSAEDRGFG. The whole CDR3 region reads CSAEDRGFGYTF.